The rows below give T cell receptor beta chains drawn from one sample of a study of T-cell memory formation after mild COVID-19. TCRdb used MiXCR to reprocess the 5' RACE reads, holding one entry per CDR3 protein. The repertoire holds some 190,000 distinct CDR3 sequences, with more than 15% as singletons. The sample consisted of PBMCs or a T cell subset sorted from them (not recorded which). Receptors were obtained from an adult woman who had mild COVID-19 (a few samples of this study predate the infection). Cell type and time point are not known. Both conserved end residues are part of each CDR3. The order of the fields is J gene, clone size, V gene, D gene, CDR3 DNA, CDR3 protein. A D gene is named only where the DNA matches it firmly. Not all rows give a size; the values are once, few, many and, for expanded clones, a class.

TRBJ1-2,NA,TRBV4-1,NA,TGCGCCAGCAGCCAGATCGACGGTGACTATGGCTACACCTTC,CASSQIDGDYGYTF
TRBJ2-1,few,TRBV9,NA,TGTGCCAGCAGCGTAGGCGGGACCGTTGAGCAGTTCTTC,CASSVGGTVEQFF
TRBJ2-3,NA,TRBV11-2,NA,TGTGCCAGCAGCAGACTCGCTAGCACAGATACGCAGTATTTT,CASSRLASTDTQYF
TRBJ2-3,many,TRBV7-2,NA,TGTGCCAGCAGCTTATATAAAGCATCGGCAGATACGCAGTATTTT,CASSLYKASADTQYF
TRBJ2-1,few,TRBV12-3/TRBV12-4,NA,TGTGCCAGCAGTTTAGTTGCCGGGACCCACAATGAGCAGTTCTTC,CASSLVAGTHNEQFF
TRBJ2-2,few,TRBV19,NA,TGTGCCAGTAGTATGCCCACCCACACCGGGGAGCTGTTTTTT,CASSMPTHTGELFF
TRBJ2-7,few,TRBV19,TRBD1,TGTGCCAGTAGTACCGGGACAGGGTCTTGGGAGCAGTACTTC,CASSTGTGSWEQYF
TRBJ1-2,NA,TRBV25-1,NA,TGTGCCAGCAGTGATCGGGGTAGGGGCAGCTATGGCTACACCTTC,CASSDRGRGSYGYTF
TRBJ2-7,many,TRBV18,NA,TGTGCCAGCTCACCGGCAGGAGTTGAGCAGTACTTC,CASSPAGVEQYF
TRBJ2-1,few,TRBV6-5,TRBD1,TGTGCCAGCAGTTATTTGAGGGGGCCGTCCTACAATGAGCAGTTCTTC,CASSYLRGPSYNEQFF
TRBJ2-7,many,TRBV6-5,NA,TGTGCCAGCAGTTACTCGGCGGGTCGAGGACTATTCTACGAGCAGTACTTC,CASSYSAGRGLFYEQYF
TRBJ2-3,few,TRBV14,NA,TGTGCCAGCAGCCAATTACGAGTGGCAGTGGGTACAGATACGCAGTATTTT,CASSQLRVAVGTDTQYF
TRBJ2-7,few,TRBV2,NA,TGTGCCAGCAGTTGGGACCCCGGAAGGGTCGAGCAGTACTTC,CASSWDPGRVEQYF
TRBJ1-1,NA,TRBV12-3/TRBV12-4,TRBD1,TGTGCCAGCAGTCGTCGTCTGACAGGGGTGGGTGAAGCTTTCTTT,CASSRRLTGVGEAFF
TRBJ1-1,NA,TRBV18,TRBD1,TGTGCCAGCTCACGTGGACAGGGATCGAACACTGAAGCTTTCTTT,CASSRGQGSNTEAFF
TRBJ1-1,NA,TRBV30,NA,TGTGCCTGGAGACAGGGTGGGGGCACTGAAGCTTTCTTT,CAWRQGGGTEAFF
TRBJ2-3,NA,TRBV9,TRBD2,TGTGCCAGCAGCGTAGAGGGACTAGCGATCCCAGATACGCAGTATTTT,CASSVEGLAIPDTQYF
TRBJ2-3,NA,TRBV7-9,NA,TGTGCCAGCAGCCCCCAGGGGTGGGTCTCGGATACGCAGTATTTT,CASSPQGWVSDTQYF
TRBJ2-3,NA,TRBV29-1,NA,TGCAGCGTTGAACCTAGCGCGGCCCGGCAGGATTTT,CSVEPSAARQDF
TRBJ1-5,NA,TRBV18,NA,TGTGCCAGCTCACCATCGGGGATTTATAGCAATCAGCCCCAGCATTTT,CASSPSGIYSNQPQHF
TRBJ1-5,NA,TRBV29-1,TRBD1,TGCAGCGTCTGGACAGGGGGTCAGCCCCAGCATTTT,CSVWTGGQPQHF
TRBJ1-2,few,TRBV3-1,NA,TGTGCCAGCAGCCAAGCGCTTGGCTACACCTTC,CASSQALGYTF
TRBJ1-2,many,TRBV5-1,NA,TGCGCCAGCAGCTTGGCACGGGGGAACTATGGCTACACCTTC,CASSLARGNYGYTF
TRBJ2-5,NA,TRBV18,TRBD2,TGTGCCAGCTGTACTGCTAGCGGGGGACAAGAGACCCAGTACTTC,CASCTASGGQETQYF
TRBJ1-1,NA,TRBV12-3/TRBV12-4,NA,TGTGCCAGCAGCAAGTTGACAGCGGTGGGTACTGAAGCTTTCTTT,CASSKLTAVGTEAFF
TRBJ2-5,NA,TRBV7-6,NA,TGTGCCAGCAGCTTATACACCGCCACCCCAGGAGAGACCCAGTACTTC,CASSLYTATPGETQYF
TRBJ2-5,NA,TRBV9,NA,TGTGCCAGCAGCCGCACTGGGGGGCAAGAGACCCAGTACTTC,CASSRTGGQETQYF
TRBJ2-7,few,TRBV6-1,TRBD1,TGTGCCAGCAGATACGAAGCCGGGACAGGTTCTTACGAGCAGTACTTC,CASRYEAGTGSYEQYF
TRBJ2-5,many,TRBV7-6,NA,TGTGCCAGCAGCAACACAGGAGCCCAAGAGACCCAGTACTTC,CASSNTGAQETQYF